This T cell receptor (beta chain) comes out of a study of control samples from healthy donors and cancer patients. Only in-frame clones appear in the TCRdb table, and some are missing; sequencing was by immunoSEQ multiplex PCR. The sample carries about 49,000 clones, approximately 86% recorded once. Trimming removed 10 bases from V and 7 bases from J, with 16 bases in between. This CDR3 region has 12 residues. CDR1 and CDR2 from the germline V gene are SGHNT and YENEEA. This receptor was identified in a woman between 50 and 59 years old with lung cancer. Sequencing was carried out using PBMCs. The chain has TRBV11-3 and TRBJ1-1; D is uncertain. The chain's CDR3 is CATASQTGEAFF. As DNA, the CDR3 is TGTGCCACAGCGTCCCAGACGGGTGAAGCTTTCTTT.